These T cell receptor beta chains were read from a single sample in a study of blood T cell repertoires in COVID-19. TCRdb keeps only in-frame clones here, not all; method: immunoSEQ multiplex PCR. The sample holds about 250,000 clones, roughly 88% seen once. The source material was peripheral blood. The source is a man older than 75 with acute or convalescent COVID-19. The CDR3 runs from the conserved cysteine through the conserved F or W. D genes are given only for firm matches. The listing skips clone size in some rows; elsewhere it reads once, few, many or a size class.

TGTGCCAGCAGCTTAACCGGGACTTTAACAGATACGCAGTATTTT	CASSLTGTLTDTQYF	.	.	TRBV5-5	TRBJ2-3
TGTGCCAGCAGCCCGGGACTAGCGGGAGACCTTGGTAAGCAGTTCTTC	CASSPGLAGDLGKQFF	TRBD2	.	TRBV4-2	TRBJ2-1
TGTGCCAGCAGGGATCGCGGGGGGGCCGGGGAGCAGTTCTTC	CASRDRGGAGEQFF	TRBD2	.	TRBV6-5	TRBJ2-1
TGTGCCAGCAGTGAAGCGGGGAGACGGCCTGACTTC	CASSEAGRRPDF	.	.	TRBV6-1	TRBJ2-7
TGCAGCGGTGTCGGGGTAGGGGGAGGGACTGAAGCTTTCTTT	CSGVGVGGGTEAFF	.	.	TRBV29-1	TRBJ1-1
TGTGCCAGCCTGCTGCGAGAAGTCTACAATGAGCAGTTCTTC	CASLLREVYNEQFF	.	.	TRBV2	TRBJ2-1
TGTGCCAGCTCACCCCGCGGCGGGGATCAGCCCCAGCATTTT	CASSPRGGDQPQHF	.	.	TRBV18	TRBJ1-5
TGTGCCAGCAGAGAACGACAGGGGATGAACACTGAAGCTTTCTTT	CASRERQGMNTEAFF	TRBD1	.	TRBV11-1	TRBJ1-1
TGTGCCAGCAGCTTAGCACTTCCCTACGAGCAGTACTTC	CASSLALPYEQYF	.	few	TRBV7-2	TRBJ2-7
TGTGCCAGTAGTGGGCTGCGGGGGGGCAGAAACTTTAGAGATACGCAGTATTTT	CASSGLRGGRNFRDTQYF	TRBD2	.	TRBV19	TRBJ2-3
TGTGCCAGCAGCTATAGGGAGGGCGAAAAACTGTTTTTT	CASSYREGEKLFF	.	.	TRBV7-9	TRBJ1-4
TGTGCCAGCAGCTCCTCCAGCGGGAGTTGGGAGACCCAGTACTTC	CASSSSSGSWETQYF	TRBD2	.	TRBV7-2	TRBJ2-5
TGTGCCAGCAGACGGGACAGAAGTTTAGCTAACTATGGCTACACCTTC	CASRRDRSLANYGYTF	TRBD1	.	TRBV6-6	TRBJ1-2
TGTGCCAGCTCGGGTCTCTACGAGCAGTACTTC	CASSGLYEQYF	.	once	TRBV6-5	TRBJ2-7
TGTGCCAGCAGTTCTGGGGGCACAGCGGGAGGGTACAATGAGCAGTTCTTC	CASSSGGTAGGYNEQFF	TRBD2	.	TRBV5-4	TRBJ2-1
TGTGCCAGCAGTTTTACCGGGACAGGGGCTCGAGCTAACTATGGCTACACCTTC	CASSFTGTGARANYGYTF	TRBD1	.	TRBV7-9	TRBJ1-2
TGTGCCAGCAGCTTAAGCTTTCCCGACTACGAGCAGTACTTC	CASSLSFPDYEQYF	.	.	TRBV7-9	TRBJ2-7
TGTGCCAGCAGTCCAGGGGGGCCCCAGCATTTT	CASSPGGPQHF	TRBD1	once	TRBV12-3/TRBV12-4	TRBJ1-5
TGTGCCAGCAGTCCGCGGGACTCCACTGAAGCTTTCTTT	CASSPRDSTEAFF	.	.	TRBV12-3/TRBV12-4	TRBJ1-1
TGTGCCAGCAGCTTAGGTATGGAGGAGACCCAGTACTTC	CASSLGMEETQYF	.	.	TRBV11-2	TRBJ2-5
TGCGCCAGCAGCTTGGCCGACAGGAACTATGGCTACACCTTC	CASSLADRNYGYTF	.	.	TRBV5-1	TRBJ1-2
TGTGCCAGCAGCTTAGGCACGGATCAGCCCCAGCATTTT	CASSLGTDQPQHF	.	.	TRBV7-8	TRBJ1-5
TGTGCCAGCAGCGAGGGACTGCTAAACACTGAAGCTTTCTTT	CASSEGLLNTEAFF	.	.	TRBV7-8	TRBJ1-1
TGTGCCAGCAGGGAGGGCACTGAAGCTTTCTTT	CASREGTEAFF	.	once	TRBV2	TRBJ1-1
TGTGCCAGCAGCGGGACGTTAGCGGGAGCCTCCAATGAGCAGTTCTTC	CASSGTLAGASNEQFF	TRBD2	.	TRBV9	TRBJ2-1
TGTGCCAGCAGCGTTGAACTAGCGGGAGCTAGCACAGATACGCAGTATTTT	CASSVELAGASTDTQYF	TRBD2	.	TRBV9	TRBJ2-3
TGTGCCATCAGGGACAGTTATAATTCACCCCTCCACTTT	CAIRDSYNSPLHF	.	.	TRBV10-3	TRBJ1-6
TGTGCCAGCAGTCCAGCGAGGGGACAGGGGTGGGAGACCCAGTACTTC	CASSPARGQGWETQYF	TRBD1	.	TRBV7-9	TRBJ2-5
TGCGCCAGCAGCTTGGCCCGGGGGAAAGTCACTGAAGCTTTCTTT	CASSLARGKVTEAFF	.	.	TRBV5-1	TRBJ1-1
TGCGCCAGCAGCCCGATGCCCAGCGGGAAAGAGACCCAGTACTTC	CASSPMPSGKETQYF	TRBD2	.	TRBV5-1	TRBJ2-5
TGTGCCAGCTCACAGGGGGCAGGGGACAATTCACCCCTCCACTTT	CASSQGAGDNSPLHF	TRBD1	once	TRBV18	TRBJ1-6
TGTGCCAGCAGCCCGAGCACGGGGTGGGGTGAGCAGTTCTTC	CASSPSTGWGEQFF	.	.	TRBV7-9	TRBJ2-1
TGCGCCAGCAGCTTCAGGGATACCTACGAGCAGTACTTC	CASSFRDTYEQYF	.	.	TRBV5-1	TRBJ2-7
TGTGCCATCAGTGACGTCCCGAGCTCCTACAATGAGCAGTTCTTC	CAISDVPSSYNEQFF	.	.	TRBV10-3	TRBJ2-1
TGTGCCAGCAGTGATGGAGGGGGCCGGCGTGGCTACACCTTC	CASSDGGGRRGYTF	TRBD1	.	TRBV2	TRBJ1-2
TGCGCCAGCAGCATAGGACAGGCCCTCACAGATACGCAGTATTTT	CASSIGQALTDTQYF	TRBD1	.	TRBV5-1	TRBJ2-3
TGTGCCAGTAGTTCCTTATCCAGGGGGAACAATCAGCCCCAGCATTTT	CASSSLSRGNNQPQHF	TRBD1	few	TRBV19	TRBJ1-5
TGTGCCATCAGTGAAGGCGGGAGGGCCGGGGAGACCCAGTACTTC	CAISEGGRAGETQYF	TRBD2	.	TRBV10-3	TRBJ2-5
TGCGCCAGCAGCGCAGGGTCCGAGACCCAGTACTTC	CASSAGSETQYF	.	.	TRBV5-1	TRBJ2-5
TGTGCCAGCAGCCGGGACAGCCCCTATGAAGCTTTCTTT	CASSRDSPYEAFF	TRBD1	.	TRBV28	TRBJ1-1
TGTGCCAGCAGTCCATCGGCGGGGGGGGAGACCCAGTACTTC	CASSPSAGGETQYF	TRBD2	.	TRBV11-3	TRBJ2-5
TGTGCCAGCAGTCGGGAAAACAATCAGCCCCAGCATTTT	CASSRENNQPQHF	.	.	TRBV6-2/TRBV6-3	TRBJ1-5
TGTGCCAGCAGAGTAGGACAGGGTACTTACAATGAGCAGTTCTTC	CASRVGQGTYNEQFF	TRBD1	few	TRBV28	TRBJ2-1
TGTGCCAGCAGTGCCACCCTTGGAGGGGACAATCAGCCCCAGCATTTT	CASSATLGGDNQPQHF	.	few	TRBV6-1	TRBJ1-5
TGTGCCAGCTCACGGGACAGGGTGAATTCACCCCTCCACTTT	CASSRDRVNSPLHF	TRBD1	.	TRBV18	TRBJ1-6
TGTGCCAGCAGATTACTAGCGGGAGGGCCCAGCTCCTACAATGAGCAGTTCTTC	CASRLLAGGPSSYNEQFF	TRBD2	.	TRBV27	TRBJ2-1
TGTGCCAGCAGCCAAGAGCCGGGGCTAGCGGTGGCCTACAATGAGCAGTTCTTC	CASSQEPGLAVAYNEQFF	TRBD2	.	TRBV4-2	TRBJ2-1
TGTGCCACCGGACTAGCGGGAGGGTTCTCCTACGAGCAGTACTTC	CATGLAGGFSYEQYF	TRBD2	.	TRBV28	TRBJ2-7